What follows are 17 T cell receptor beta chains derived from one specimen sequenced in a study of technical replicates of blood from a few donors. TCRdb's table, derived via immunoSEQ multiplex PCR, lists solely in-frame clones and lacks some. The sample includes about 75,000 clones, around 92% of them seen just once. Sequences were obtained from T cells isolated from PBMCs. The receptors stem from a human donor in good health. Some clones in this sample may be carry-over from other donors' samples.

The chain couples TRBV7-2 to TRBJ2-1; 11 bases agree with TRBD2. The CDR3 length is 15 residues. Unmatched junction bases numbered 8, after V lost 5 bases and J lost 8 bases. From germline, CDR1 is SGHTA and CDR2 FQGNSA. The CDR3 DNA sequence: TGTGCCAGCAGCCGAACTAGCGGGAGATCTTATGAGCAGTTCTTC. This codes for CASSRTSGRSYEQFF. Full variable domain (missing parts from reference TRBV7-2 and TRBJ2-1): GAGVSQSPSNKVTEKGKDVELRCDPISGHTALYWYRQSLGQGLEFLIYFQGNSAPDKSGLPSDRFSAERTGGSVSTLTIQRTQQEDSAVYLCASSRTSGRSYEQFFGPGTRLTVL.

This chain connects TRBV4-1 to TRBJ1-6; 7 bases align to TRBD1. The CDR3 runs to 15 residues. The germline CDR1 and CDR2 sequences are MGHRA and YSYEKL. Losses at the gene ends were 4 bases for V and 10 bases for J; bases not matched to a gene: 10. The CDR3 nucleotides are TGCGCCAGCAGCCCACCTGGGACAGTGTTATCACCCCTCCACTTT. The encoded protein is CASSPPGTVLSPLHF.

This chain uses TRBV5-1 with TRBJ2-3, with D possibly TRBD2 on 7 matching bases. From germline, CDR1 is SGHRS and CDR2 YFSETQ. Trimming took off 0 bases at V and 2 bases at J, with 16 bases between the two ends. This CDR3 region has 17 residues. CDR3 sequence: CASSLGLRGANTDTQYF. The CDR3 DNA sequence: TGCGCCAGCAGCTTGGGATTACGGGGGGCTAACACAGATACGCAGTATTTT.

The chain has TRBV4-1 and TRBJ2-7; 8 nucleotides align to TRBD2. Germline CDR1 and CDR2: MGHRA and YSYEKL. Losses at the gene ends were 0 bases for V and 4 bases for J; bases not matched to a gene: 8. The CDR3 contains 16 residues. The CDR3 region has the DNA TGCGCCAGCAGCCAAGAGGCCCCTCTAGCGGGTTACGAGCAGTACTTC. It translates to CASSQEAPLAGYEQYF.

The table lists this clone with a count of one. J is TRBJ1-3 and V is TRBV7-2; 7 nucleotides align to TRBD1. The V gene's germline CDR1 is SGHTA and CDR2 FQGNSA. The CDR3 has 18 amino acids. Trimming removed 6 bases from V and 0 bases from J; junction bases left unmatched: 14. This CDR3 reads CASSLGPPGQFSGNTIYF. The CDR3 DNA reads TGTGCCAGCAGTTTGGGGCCACCGGGACAGTTCTCTGGAAACACCATATATTTT.

The genes are TRBV5-1 and TRBJ1-1; D is perhaps TRBD1 (5 bases). The CDR3 extends over 15 amino acids. CDR1 and CDR2 from the germline V gene are SGHRS and YFSETQ. V shed 4 bases and J shed 1 base, with 14 bases lying between them. The CDR3 nucleotides read TGCGCCAGCAGCCTATGGTGGGGCCAGAACACTGAAGCTTTCTTT. Amino acid sequence: CASSLWWGQNTEAFF.

This chain joins TRBV29-1 and TRBJ2-2; TRBD1 agrees at 9 bases. The CDR3 sequence is 14 residues long. From germline, CDR1 is SQVTM and CDR2 ANQGSEA. J was trimmed by 5 bases and V by 6 bases; bases with no gene match: 7. The CDR3 protein is CSVPGQGITGELFF. The CDR3 coding sequence is TGCAGCGTCCCCGGACAGGGGATTACCGGGGAGCTGTTTTTT.

This clone was seen only once. V gene TRBV6-5 combines with J gene TRBJ2-4; 8 bases agree with TRBD2. The germline CDR1 and CDR2 sequences are MNHEY and SVGAGI. The CDR3 has 15 residues. The V segment lost 8 bases and the J segment 0 bases; nucleotides outside the gene matches: 6. CDR3 DNA: TGTGCCAGCCCACTAGCGGAGCGAGCCAAAAACATTCAGTACTTC. Its translation is CASPLAERAKNIQYF.

This chain connects TRBV30 to TRBJ1-4, with 7 bases identical to TRBD1. Germline lookup yields CDR1 GTSNPN and CDR2 SVGIG (reference sequence). The CDR3 sequence is 14 residues long. Trimming at V came to 4 bases and at J to 0 bases, leaving 2 bases not matched to a gene. CDR3 in DNA: TGTGCCTGGAATCAGGGGGCAACTAATGAAAAACTGTTTTTT. Its translation is CAWNQGATNEKLFF. The complete variable domain, with remaining parts taken from reference TRBV30 and TRBJ1-4, reads SQTIHQWPATLVQPVGSPLSLECTVEGTSNPNLYWYRQAAGRGLQLLFYSVGIGQISSEVPQNLSASRPQDRQFILSSKKLLLSDSGFYLCAWNQGATNEKLFFGSGTQLSVL.

This clone has a single count. The chain combines TRBV6-6 with TRBJ2-5; no definite D call. V was cut by 3 bases and J by 1 base, with 3 bases left in between. The V gene's germline CDR1 is MNHNY and CDR2 SVGAGI (reference sequence). This CDR3 is 12 amino acids long. The CDR3 bases are TGTGCCAGCAGTTATATCCAAGAGACCCAGTACTTC. It specifies CASSYIQETQYF.

J is TRBJ1-1 and V is TRBV29-1; D unclear. Trimming took 1 base from V and 5 from J, leaving 5 bases between them. CDR3 length: 11 amino acids. Germline loops: CDR1 SQVTM, CDR2 ANQGSEA. The CDR3 DNA sequence: TGCAGCGTTGAAGCCCAAACTGAAGCTTTCTTT. Translating it yields CSVEAQTEAFF.

The J gene is TRBJ2-3, the V gene TRBV6-5; 10 nucleotides line up with TRBD2. The trim removed 5 bases at V and 1 base at J, leaving 3 bases unmatched. The CDR3 contains 15 residues. Germline CDR1 MNHEY, CDR2 SVGAGI. CDR3 bases: TGTGCCAGCAGTCCCACTAGCGGGGGCACAGATACGCAGTATTTT. This gives the protein CASSPTSGGTDTQYF.

This clone was seen only once. The genes are TRBV15 and TRBJ2-1, with a possible D match to TRBD1 (6 bases). Germline CDR1 LNHNV, CDR2 YYDKDF (reference sequence). Trimming removed 2 bases at V and 8 bases at J, with 7 bases between. The CDR3 runs 12 residues. The CDR3 loop is CATSRQGYEQFF. CDR3 DNA sequence: TGTGCCACCAGCAGACAGGGGTATGAGCAGTTCTTC.

The chain combines TRBV5-1 with TRBJ2-3; maybe TRBD2 (6 bases). V lost 3 bases to trimming and J lost 0 bases, with 11 bases between them. CDR1 and CDR2 (germline): SGHRS, YFSETQ. This CDR3 comprises 15 residues. The CDR3 coding sequence is TGCGCCAGCAGCTCAGCGGGTGCTAGCACAGATACGCAGTATTTT. The encoded protein is CASSSAGASTDTQYF.

The rearrangement uses TRBV19 and TRBJ1-4, with D maybe TRBD1 (5 bases). Between the trimmed V and J ends, which lost 5 bases and 5 bases, there was a span of 15 bases. The CDR3 has 15 residues. From germline, CDR1 is LNHDA and CDR2 SQIVND (reference sequence). The CDR3 loop reads CASSPPKGPNEKLFF. The CDR3 nucleotides are TGTGCCAGTAGTCCTCCAAAGGGGCCAAATGAAAAACTGTTTTTT.

This clone showed up just once. In DNA, the CDR3 is TGTGCCAGTAGTAACAGGAATGAAAAACTGTTTTTT. This sequence encodes CASSNRNEKLFF. The chain links TRBV19 to TRBJ1-4, with D perhaps TRBD1 (5 bases). This CDR3 region has 12 residues. The ends were cut back, 4 bases at V and 5 bases at J, with 5 bases in the middle. Germline V gene lookup returns CDR1 LNHDA and CDR2 SQIVND (reference sequence).

The gene calls are TRBV4-1 and TRBJ2-6; tentative D call: TRBD1 (6 bases). The CDR3 spans 17 residues. Trimming cost V 3 bases and J 0 bases, with 12 bases left between them. Looked up from germline, CDR1 is MGHRA and CDR2 is YSYEKL. The CDR3 coding sequence is TGCGCCAGCAGCCAGGACAGATCATACTCTGGGGCCAACGTCCTGACTTTC. As protein: CASSQDRSYSGANVLTF.